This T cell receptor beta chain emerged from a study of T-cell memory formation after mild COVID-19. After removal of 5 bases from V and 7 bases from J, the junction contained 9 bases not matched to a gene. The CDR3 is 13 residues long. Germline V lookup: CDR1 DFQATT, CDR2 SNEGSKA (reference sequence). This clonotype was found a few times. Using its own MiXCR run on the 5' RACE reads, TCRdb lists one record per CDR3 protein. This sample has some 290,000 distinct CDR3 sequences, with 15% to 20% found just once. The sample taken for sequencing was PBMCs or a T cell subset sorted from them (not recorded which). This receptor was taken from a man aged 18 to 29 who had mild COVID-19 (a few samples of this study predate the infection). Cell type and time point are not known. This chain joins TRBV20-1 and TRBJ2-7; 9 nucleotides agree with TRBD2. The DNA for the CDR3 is TGCAGTGCTTGGCGGGGGGGCCTCGGGGAGCAGTACTTC. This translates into CSAWRGGLGEQYF.